These 27 T cell receptor beta chains originate from one sample sequenced in a study of vaccination effects on CD4 cells after COVID-19. These receptors are not linked to any known antigen. Produced via immunoSEQ multiplex PCR; TCRdb's table is partial and in-frame only. The table lists under 65,000 clones, more than 75% of them singletons. In the ViraFEST assay, antigen-specific CD4+ clonotypes were identified by expansion after peptide-pool stimulation. Cells that had been cultured for 10 days were the source of isolated CD4+ T cells. Sometime from March through December 2020, the person acquired a SARS-CoV-2 infection that PCR confirmed. Source: CD4+ T cells from PBMCs cultured with HIV peptides, taken before COVID-19 vaccination. Subset reported: HIV-1 Nef peptide pool negative control/reference culture. These receptors all stem from a human donor who had a prior SARS-CoV-2 infection.

The chain links TRBV5-5 to TRBJ1-3; D perhaps matches TRBD1 (6 bases). The CDR3 has 15 amino acids. V gave up 4 bases and J gave up 1 base, with 12 bases separating them. Looked up from germline, CDR1 is SGHKS and CDR2 is YYEKEE (reference sequence). CDR3 region: CASSPGHRSGNTIYF. Written as DNA, the CDR3 is TGTGCCAGCAGCCCGGGACATCGATCTGGAAACACCATATATTTT.

The sample holds one count of this clone. J is TRBJ1-2 and V is TRBV20-1; D may be TRBD1 (6 bases). V lost 3 bases and J lost 8, with 10 bases in between. CDR3 size: 11 residues. Germline loops: CDR1 DFQATT, CDR2 SNEGSKA (reference sequence). The DNA of the CDR3 is TGCAGTGCTAGGTTCGGGGGCGGCTACACCTTC. This gives the protein CSARFGGGYTF.

The chain couples TRBV20-1 to TRBJ2-1; D is unclear. The CDR3 has 14 residues. Trimming removed 3 bases at V and 9 bases at J, with 18 bases between. Germline CDR1 reads DFQATT; CDR2 reads SNEGSKA (reference sequence). The CDR3 loop reads CSASRASQDGEQFF. The CDR3 region has the DNA TGCAGTGCTAGTCGTGCTAGTCAAGACGGTGAGCAGTTCTTC.

The chain links TRBV5-1 to TRBJ2-3; 11 bases match TRBD1. Germline assignment: CDR1 SGHRS and CDR2 YFSETQ. With 0 bases clipped from V and 4 bases from J, the junction kept 4 bases outside the gene matches. The CDR3 covers 16 residues. The CDR3 region is CASSLAPGQGADTQYF. CDR3 coding DNA: TGCGCCAGCAGCTTGGCCCCGGGACAGGGGGCAGATACGCAGTATTTT.

The chain couples TRBV28 to TRBJ2-1, with 9 bases matching TRBD2. Germline V gene lookup returns CDR1 MDHEN and CDR2 SYDVKM. V trimming: 6 bases; J trimming: 0 bases; junction bases outside the gene matches: 3. This CDR3 has 15 amino acids. The CDR3 sequence: CASSNSGSSYNEQFF. The CDR3 DNA reads TGTGCCAGCAGCAATAGCGGGAGCTCCTACAATGAGCAGTTCTTC. Combining the CDR3 with reference TRBV28 and TRBJ2-1 gives the whole variable domain DVKVTQSSRYLVKRTGEKVFLECVQDMDHENMFWYRQDPGLGLRLIYFSYDVKMKEKGDIPEGYSVSREKKERFSLILESASTNQTSMYLCASSNSGSSYNEQFFGPGTRLTVL.

This sequence joins TRBV5-1 and TRBJ2-1; TRBD2 matches at 9 bases. The germline CDR1 and CDR2 sequences are SGHRS and YFSETQ. V was clipped by 3 bases and J by 0 bases; unmatched bases: 4. CDR3 length: 16 residues. The CDR3 region has the DNA TGCGCCAGCAGCTCGACTAGCGGCACCTCCTACAATGAGCAGTTCTTC. It yields the protein CASSSTSGTSYNEQFF.

This clone was detected only a few times. The genes are TRBV7-9 and TRBJ2-7, with D tentatively TRBD2 (5 bases). V was trimmed by 7 bases and J by 2 bases, leaving 15 bases between them. From germline, CDR1 is SEHNR and CDR2 FQNEAQ (reference sequence). The CDR3 runs 14 residues. CDR3 region: CASTSTRDAYEQYF. CDR3 bases: TGTGCCAGCACCTCTACTAGGGATGCCTACGAGCAGTACTTC.

V is TRBV7-6 and J is TRBJ2-1; 10 bases fit TRBD2. V lost 1 base, J lost 3 bases, and 6 bases stayed unmatched. The CDR3 has 17 amino acids. Per the germline V gene, CDR1 is SGHVS and CDR2 is FNYEAQ. The chain's CDR3 is CASSLGGSSGSYNEQFF. The CDR3 coding sequence is TGTGCCAGCAGCTTAGGGGGTTCTAGCGGGAGCTACAATGAGCAGTTCTTC.

The rearrangement links TRBV9 to TRBJ1-6; D perhaps matches TRBD1 (6 bases). Trimming shortened V by 0 bases and J by 8 bases, and 12 bases separated the two germline ends. The V gene's germline CDR1 is SGDLS and CDR2 YYNGEE. The length of the CDR3 is 15 residues. For the CDR3, the DNA is TGTGCCAGCAGCGTAGTGGGGGCTAAGGATTCACCCCTCCACTTT. Protein sequence: CASSVVGAKDSPLHF.

The genes are TRBV5-4 and TRBJ2-1, with TRBD2 matching 8 bases. V was pared by 4 bases and J by 8 bases, with 5 bases of the junction left unmatched. The CDR3 loop spans 13 amino acids. Germline assignment: CDR1 SGHNT and CDR2 YYREEE (reference sequence). CDR3 sequence: CASSPGTSYEQFF. CDR3 nucleotides: TGTGCCAGCAGCCCCGGGACTAGTTATGAGCAGTTCTTC.

The chain uses TRBV5-1 and TRBJ1-2; no definite D call. The CDR3 loop spans 13 amino acids. CDR1 is SGHRS and CDR2 is YFSETQ in the germline V gene. Trimming left V 0 bases short and J 8 bases short, with 11 bases between. Written as DNA, the CDR3 is TGCGCCAGCAGCTTGGGGTCGGGTGAGGGCTACACCTTC. It is translated as CASSLGSGEGYTF. Full variable domain (missing parts from reference TRBV5-1 and TRBJ1-2): KAGVTQTPRYLIKTRGQQVTLSCSPISGHRSVSWYQQTPGQGLQFLFEYFSETQRNKGNFPGRFSGRQFSNSRSEMNVSTLELGDSALYLCASSLGSGEGYTFGSGTRLTVV.

This clone was seen once. One end of the junction is discordant with germline, which a read error may explain. The V call is TRBV2, the J call TRBJ1-5; 7 bases line up with TRBD1. Per germline, CDR1 SNHLY and CDR2 FYNNEI. The CDR3 extends over 13 amino acids. For the CDR3, the DNA is TGTGCCAGCAGTGTAGGGGGCGGTCAGTCCCAGCATTTT. It specifies CASSVGGGQSQHF.

The J gene is TRBJ2-1, the V gene TRBV11-3; TRBD1 aligns across 11 bases. Trimming removed 5 bases from V and 4 bases from J; junction bases left unmatched: 4. The CDR3 loop spans 15 amino acids. CDR1 and CDR2 from the germline V gene are SGHNT and YENEEA. CDR3 loop: CASSHRDRGYNEQFF. The DNA of the CDR3 is TGTGCCAGCAGCCACCGGGACAGGGGGTACAATGAGCAGTTCTTC.

V gene TRBV3-1 (or the pseudogene TRBV3-2) combines with J gene TRBJ1-1; 7 positions match TRBD1. V shed 3 bases and J 4 bases; nucleotides not matched to a gene: 5. CDR1 and CDR2 (germline): LGHDT, YNNKEL (reference sequence). The CDR3 contains 14 residues. The CDR3 region has the DNA TGTGCCAGCAGCCAGGGGTACAGGGGCACTGAAGCTTTCTTT. This sequence encodes CASSQGYRGTEAFF.

V gene TRBV7-3 combines with J gene TRBJ1-6, with D uncertain. The CDR3 sequence is 13 residues long. In germline, CDR1 is SGHTA, CDR2 FQGTGA. Trimming took off 5 bases at V and 7 bases at J, with 9 bases between the two ends. This chain's CDR3 is CASSPGMNSPLHF. CDR3 DNA sequence: TGTGCCAGCAGCCCGGGGATGAATTCACCCCTCCACTTT.

Here the CDR3 reads CASSYLAGVDEQYF. The CDR3 DNA is TGCGCCAGCAGCTATTTAGCGGGAGTGGACGAGCAGTACTTC. The chain links TRBV5-1 to TRBJ2-7; 9 bases fit TRBD2. The ends lost 3 bases at V and 5 bases at J; junction bases unmatched: 6. The V gene's germline CDR1 is SGHRS and CDR2 YFSETQ. This CDR3 comprises 14 residues. Variable domain in full (rest from reference TRBV5-1 and TRBJ2-7): KAGVTQTPRYLIKTRGQQVTLSCSPISGHRSVSWYQQTPGQGLQFLFEYFSETQRNKGNFPGRFSGRQFSNSRSEMNVSTLELGDSALYLCASSYLAGVDEQYFGPGTRLTVT.

The gene calls are TRBV7-2 and TRBJ2-3; D not certain. The CDR3 spans 14 residues. V lost 4 bases, J lost 2 bases, and 10 bases lay in between. From germline, CDR1 is SGHTA and CDR2 FQGNSA. As DNA, the CDR3 is TGTGCCAGCAGCTCACGAATCCACACAGATACGCAGTATTTT. It encodes CASSSRIHTDTQYF. The full variable domain, with the rest looked up from reference TRBV7-2 and TRBJ2-3, is GAGVSQSPSNKVTEKGKDVELRCDPISGHTALYWYRQSLGQGLEFLIYFQGNSAPDKSGLPSDRFSAERTGGSVSTLTIQRTQQEDSAVYLCASSSRIHTDTQYFGPGTRLTVL.

The J gene is TRBJ1-1, the V gene TRBV10-3; D ambiguous. The V gene lost 7 bases and the J gene lost 1 base, with 10 bases spanning the gap. The germline gives CDR1 ENHRY, CDR2 SYGVKD. This CDR3 has 13 residues. The CDR3 is CAIKNQENTEAFF. The CDR3 DNA reads as TGTGCCATCAAGAACCAAGAGAACACTGAAGCTTTCTTT.

V gene TRBV2 combines with J gene TRBJ2-6; 9 bases agree with TRBD1. CDR1 SNHLY and CDR2 FYNNEI come from the germline V gene. This CDR3 comprises 15 residues. With 6 bases clipped from V and 2 bases from J, the junction kept 2 bases outside the gene matches. CDR3 region: CASRGDRAGANVLTF. The CDR3 nucleotides read TGTGCCAGCAGGGGGGACAGGGCTGGGGCCAACGTCCTGACTTTC.

This chain connects TRBV6-4 to TRBJ2-1; TRBD2 agrees at 11 bases. CDR1 is MRHNA and CDR2 is SNTAGT in the germline V gene. V was clipped by 4 bases and J by 5 bases; unmatched bases: 7. This CDR3 has 16 amino acids. CDR3 DNA: TGTGCCAGCAGTGCTCTCGGGACTAGCGGTAACAATGAGCAGTTCTTC. Amino acids: CASSALGTSGNNEQFF.

This clone has just a few counts. The rearrangement joins TRBV30 to TRBJ1-2, with D perhaps matching TRBD1 (6 bases). CDR1 is GTSNPN, CDR2 SVGIG, per germline (reference sequence). V lost 0 bases to trimming and J lost 6 bases, with 11 bases between them. CDR3 length equals 13 residues. The CDR3 loop is CAWSVQGSNGYTF. The CDR3 DNA reads TGTGCCTGGAGTGTACAGGGAAGTAATGGCTACACCTTC. Variable domain in full (rest from reference TRBV30 and TRBJ1-2): SQTIHQWPATLVQPVGSPLSLECTVEGTSNPNLYWYRQAAGRGLQLLFYSVGIGQISSEVPQNLSASRPQDRQFILSSKKLLLSDSGFYLCAWSVQGSNGYTFGSGTRLTVV.

V gene TRBV5-1 combines with J gene TRBJ2-1; 11 bases align to TRBD2. The CDR3 has 15 residues. Germline assignment: CDR1 SGHRS and CDR2 YFSETQ. Trimming took 0 bases from V and 7 from J; bases not matched to a gene: 3. The DNA of the CDR3 is TGCGCCAGCAGCTTGGGACTAGCGGGAATAAATGAGCAGTTCTTC. It specifies CASSLGLAGINEQFF.

The chain carries TRBV3-1 (or the pseudogene TRBV3-2) and TRBJ2-5; no reliable D call. This CDR3 contains 16 residues. Germline-derived CDR1 and CDR2 are LGHDT and YNNKEL (reference sequence). V lost 4 bases and J 1 base, leaving 16 bases between the germline ends. CDR3 protein: CASSPLIGWAQETQYF. The CDR3 coding sequence is TGTGCCAGCAGCCCTCTAATTGGTTGGGCCCAAGAGACCCAGTACTTC.

This clone was detected a few times. The chain joins TRBV5-4 to TRBJ2-7, with TRBD1 matching over 9 bases. J gave up 6 bases and V 0 bases, and 4 bases lay outside the gene matches. This CDR3 comprises 14 residues. The germline CDR1 and CDR2 sequences are SGHNT and YYREEE (reference sequence). CDR3 protein: CASSLGQGDREQYF. The CDR3 nucleotides are TGTGCCAGCAGCTTGGGACAGGGGGATCGCGAGCAGTACTTC.

This clone was recorded a few times. This chain joins TRBV28 and TRBJ2-1; no firm D call. Trimming stripped 1 base from V and 5 bases from J, with 0 bases between. Germline CDR1 MDHEN, CDR2 SYDVKM. The CDR3 runs to 11 residues. The CDR3 DNA is TGTGCCAGCAGTTTATACAATGAGCAGTTCTTC. Protein sequence: CASSLYNEQFF.

The V gene is TRBV20-1, the J gene TRBJ2-5; D is perhaps TRBD1 (5 bases). V gave up 3 bases and J gave up 1 base, with 9 bases separating them. This CDR3 has 13 amino acids. CDR1 and CDR2 from the germline V gene are DFQATT and SNEGSKA (reference sequence). The CDR3 region is CSASSGFQETQYF. DNA of the CDR3: TGCAGTGCTAGTTCAGGGTTCCAAGAGACCCAGTACTTC.

This chain links TRBV4-3 with TRBJ2-3; D gene ambiguous. The V and J ends lost 0 bases and 6 bases respectively, with 10 bases between them. Looked up from germline, CDR1 is LGHNA and CDR2 is YSLEER. The CDR3 loop spans 14 amino acids. The CDR3 sequence: CASSQDRSRDTQYF. CDR3 nucleotides: TGCGCCAGCAGCCAAGATCGTAGCCGGGATACGCAGTATTTT.